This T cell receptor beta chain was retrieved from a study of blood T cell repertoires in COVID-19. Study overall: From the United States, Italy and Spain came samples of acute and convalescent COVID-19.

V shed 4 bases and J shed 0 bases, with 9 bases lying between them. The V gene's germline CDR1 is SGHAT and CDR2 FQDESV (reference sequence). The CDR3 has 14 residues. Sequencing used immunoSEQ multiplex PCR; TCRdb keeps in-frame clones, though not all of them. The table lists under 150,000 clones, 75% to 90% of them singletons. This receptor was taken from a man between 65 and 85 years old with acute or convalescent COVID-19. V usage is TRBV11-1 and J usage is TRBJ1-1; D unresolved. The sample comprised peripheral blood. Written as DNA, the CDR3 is TGTGCCAGCAGCTCAGACTACATGAACACTGAAGCTTTCTTT. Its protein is CASSSDYMNTEAFF. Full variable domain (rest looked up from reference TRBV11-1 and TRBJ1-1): EAEVAQSPRYKITEKSQAVAFWCDPISGHATLYWYRQILGQGPELLVQFQDESVVDDSQLPKDRFSAERLKGVDSTLKIQPAELGDSAMYLCASSSDYMNTEAFFGQGTRLTVV.